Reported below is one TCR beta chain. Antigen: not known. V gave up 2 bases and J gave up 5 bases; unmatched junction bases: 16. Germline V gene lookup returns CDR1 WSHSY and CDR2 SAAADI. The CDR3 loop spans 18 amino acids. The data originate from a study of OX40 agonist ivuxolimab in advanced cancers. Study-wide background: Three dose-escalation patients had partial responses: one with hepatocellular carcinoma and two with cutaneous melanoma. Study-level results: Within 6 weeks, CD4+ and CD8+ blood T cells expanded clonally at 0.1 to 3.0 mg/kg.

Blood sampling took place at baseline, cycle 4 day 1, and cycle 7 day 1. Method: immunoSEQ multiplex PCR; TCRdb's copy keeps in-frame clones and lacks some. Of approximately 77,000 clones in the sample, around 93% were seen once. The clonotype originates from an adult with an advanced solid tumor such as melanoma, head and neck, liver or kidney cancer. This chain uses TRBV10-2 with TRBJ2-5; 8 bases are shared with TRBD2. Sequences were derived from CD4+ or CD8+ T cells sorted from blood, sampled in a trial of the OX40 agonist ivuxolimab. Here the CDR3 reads CASSEPPFGGGNRETQYF. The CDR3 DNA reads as TGCGCCAGCAGTGAGCCCCCCTTCGGGGGGGGCAACCGGGAGACCCAGTACTTC.